The TCR beta chain described here comes from a study of cytomegalovirus exposure and HLA in healthy donors. Study-level information: In terms of ancestry, the Caucasian-associated cluster contained about 80% of the roughly 400 genotyped donors.

This clone was detected once. Its matching antigen is unknown. Germline is not matched at one junction end, which may reflect a read error. This CDR3 has 15 amino acids. Germline values: CDR1 SGHTA, CDR2 FQGNSA. Study results and caveats: In an earlier analysis, about 87% or about 30%: the productive usage of most TCR beta V segments. Later work found that TCR association rates differed between HLA loci; DRB1 had the most and HLA-C the fewest.

PCR used 60 Vbeta primers and 13 Jbeta primers. Profiled with immunoSEQ multiplex PCR; TCRdb holds only in-frame clones, not every one. In the table there are some 220,000 clones, roughly 90% of which are singletons. The sequencing sample was made of PBMCs. The receptor comes from a woman aged 18 to 35 in good health and CMV-seronegative. This sequence joins TRBV7-2 and TRBJ2-1; maybe TRBD1 (5 bases). CDR3 loop: CASGFLVGALNEQFF. The CDR3 DNA reads as TGTGCCAGCGGCTTCTTGGTAGGGGCCTTGAATGAGCAGTTCTTC.